This is a list of T cell receptor beta chains from one sample in a study of a mutant IDH1 vaccine in newly diagnosed glioma. No antigen has been identified for these receptors. Assay used: immunoSEQ multiplex PCR; TCRdb lists only in-frame clones, some missing. Of some 57,000 clones in the sample, more than 75% were seen once. Sequencing used PBMCs, obtained from a glioma patient whose treatment included an IDH1 peptide vaccine. The receptors here all came from a woman aged 40-49 years with glioma. Some clones in this sample may be carry-over from other donors' samples. Each CDR3 is given with its conserved first and last residue. A D gene is named only where the DNA matches it firmly. Expanded clones are given a class, and other clones once, few, many or no size at all.

len	j_gene	abundance	d_gene	v_gene	CDR3nt	CDR3aa
15	TRBJ1-6	.	.	TRBV9	TGTGCCAGCAGCGTAGGAGTTGGCGATAATTCACCCCTCCACTTT	CASSVGVGDNSPLHF
14	TRBJ2-7	.	.	TRBV7-9	TGTGCCAGCAGCCGTACGACAGGATCCTACGAGCAGTACTTC	CASSRTTGSYEQYF
15	TRBJ2-3	.	TRBD2	TRBV5-1	TGCGCCAGCAGAGATAGCGGGGGATACACAGATACGCAGTATTTT	CASRDSGGYTDTQYF
17	TRBJ2-2	.	.	TRBV5-1	TGCGCCAGCAGCCCCCACCCCGGGACTCACAACACCGGGGAGCTGTTTTTT	CASSPHPGTHNTGELFF
13	TRBJ2-1	.	.	TRBV9	TGTGCCAGCAGCGGATTTAGCGACAATGAGCAGTTCTTC	CASSGFSDNEQFF
16	TRBJ2-1	once	.	TRBV7-6	TGTGCCAGCAGCTTAGTACCGGACAGACCCTACAATGAGCAGTTCTTC	CASSLVPDRPYNEQFF
16	TRBJ2-1	.	.	TRBV9	TGTGCCAGCAGCGTAGAAGGGGGGGCATTTTACAATGAGCAGTTCTTC	CASSVEGGAFYNEQFF
17	TRBJ2-7	once	TRBD1	TRBV7-2	TGTGCCAGCAGCATCAAGCGAGGGACAGGGGGGACCTACGAGCAGTACTTC	CASSIKRGTGGTYEQYF
16	TRBJ2-6	.	.	TRBV27	TGTGCCAGCAGTTCCTATCAGGGTTCCGGGGTCAACGTCCTGACTTTC	CASSSYQGSGVNVLTF
16	TRBJ1-2	.	TRBD1	TRBV10-3	TGTGCCATCAGTGCCAGTTCCGGGACAGGGCTCTATGGCTACACCTTC	CAISASSGTGLYGYTF
14	TRBJ1-5	.	TRBD1	TRBV6-6	TGTGCCAGCAGTAGGGACAGGACGGATCAGCCCCAGCATTTT	CASSRDRTDQPQHF
14	TRBJ2-7	once	TRBD2	TRBV2	TGTGCCAGCAGTGATAGGGTAGGACTAGTTGTGCAGTACTTC	CASSDRVGLVVQYF
14	TRBJ2-5	.	.	TRBV29-1	TGCAGCGTTGAAGATCGGGGGTCTAGGGAGACCCAGTACTTC	CSVEDRGSRETQYF
16	TRBJ2-3	.	.	TRBV7-9	TGTGCCAGCAGCACCGGTACAGGGGGGGGCACAGATACGCAGTATTTT	CASSTGTGGGTDTQYF
14	TRBJ2-7	.	.	TRBV18	TGTGCCAGCTCACAGGACACAGCCCGCAACGAGCAGTACTTC	CASSQDTARNEQYF
16	TRBJ1-6	.	TRBD1	TRBV27	TGTGCCAGCAGTTGGTCTCAGGGGGTAGGTAATTCACCCCTCCACTTT	CASSWSQGVGNSPLHF
17	TRBJ2-7	.	.	TRBV2	TGTGCCAGCAGTGAAATATATTGGGGCGTAGGCTCCTACGAGCAGTACTTC	CASSEIYWGVGSYEQYF
12	TRBJ2-5	once	.	TRBV9	TGTGCCAGCAGCAAGGGGGGGGAGACCCAGTACTTC	CASSKGGETQYF
11	TRBJ2-3	.	TRBD1	TRBV29-1	TGCAGCATAACAGGGGAGCGTACGCAGTATTTT	CSITGERTQYF